This T cell receptor beta chain was identified during a study of somatic mutations in cytotoxic T cells in rheumatoid arthritis. Assay: immunoSEQ multiplex PCR; the TCRdb copy retains only in-frame clones and omits some. There are 4,400 or so clones in the sample; approximately 86% occur only once, and 36% lies in the top ten. Study conclusions and caveats: The slightly lower representation of TRBV07 among rheumatoid arthritis patients did not undergo correction for multiple comparisons.

Turning to this clone: No antigen is known for it.

This CDR3 contains 16 residues. Trimming pared 3 bases from V and 1 base from J, leaving 15 bases between. From germline, CDR1 is MDHEN and CDR2 SYDVKM. The chain uses TRBV28 and TRBJ2-5; D is uncertain. The source is a woman aged 45-59 years with rheumatoid arthritis. Sequencing was performed on CD8+ T cells sorted from blood. CDR3: CASSFSGSASQETQYF. In nucleotides, the CDR3 is TGTGCCAGCAGTTTTTCCGGCAGCGCCAGCCAAGAGACCCAGTACTTC.